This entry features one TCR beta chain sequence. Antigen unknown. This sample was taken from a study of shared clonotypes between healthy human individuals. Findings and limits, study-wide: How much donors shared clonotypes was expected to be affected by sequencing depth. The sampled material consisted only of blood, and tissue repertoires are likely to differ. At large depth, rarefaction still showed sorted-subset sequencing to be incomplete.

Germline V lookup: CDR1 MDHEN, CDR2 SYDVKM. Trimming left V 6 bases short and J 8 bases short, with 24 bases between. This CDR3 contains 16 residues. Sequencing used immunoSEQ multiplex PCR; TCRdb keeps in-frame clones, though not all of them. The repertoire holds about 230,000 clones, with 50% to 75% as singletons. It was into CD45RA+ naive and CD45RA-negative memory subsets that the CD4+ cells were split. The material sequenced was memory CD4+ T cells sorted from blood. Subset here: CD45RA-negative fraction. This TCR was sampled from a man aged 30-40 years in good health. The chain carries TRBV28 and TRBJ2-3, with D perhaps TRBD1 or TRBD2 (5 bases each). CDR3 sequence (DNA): TGTGCCAGCAGCGCCCCGGAGGCAGGGAGCTTTGGTACGCAGTATTTT. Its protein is CASSAPEAGSFGTQYF.